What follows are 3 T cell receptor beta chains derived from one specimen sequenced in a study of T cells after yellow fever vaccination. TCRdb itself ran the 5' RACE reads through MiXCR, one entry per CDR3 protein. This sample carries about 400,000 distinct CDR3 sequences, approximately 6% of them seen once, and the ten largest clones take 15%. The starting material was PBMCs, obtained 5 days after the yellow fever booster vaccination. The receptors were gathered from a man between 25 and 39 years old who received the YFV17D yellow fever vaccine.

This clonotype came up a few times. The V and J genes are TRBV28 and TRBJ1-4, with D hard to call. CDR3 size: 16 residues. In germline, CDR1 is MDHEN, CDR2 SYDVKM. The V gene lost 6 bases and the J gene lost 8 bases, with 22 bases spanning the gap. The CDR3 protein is CASSQASGSEGEKLFF. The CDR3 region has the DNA TGTGCCAGCAGCCAGGCCTCAGGTTCAGAAGGGGAAAAACTGTTTTTT.

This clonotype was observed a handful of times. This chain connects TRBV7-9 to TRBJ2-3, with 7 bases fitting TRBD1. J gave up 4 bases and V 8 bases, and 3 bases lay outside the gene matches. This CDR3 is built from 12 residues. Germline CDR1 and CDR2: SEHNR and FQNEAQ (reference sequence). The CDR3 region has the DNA TGTGCCAGCGGTCAGGGGGCAGATACGCAGTATTTT. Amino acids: CASGQGADTQYF.

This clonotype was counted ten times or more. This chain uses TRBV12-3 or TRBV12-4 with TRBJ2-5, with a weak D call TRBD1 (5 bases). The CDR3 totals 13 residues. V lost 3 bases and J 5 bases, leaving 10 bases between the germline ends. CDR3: CASSLQGLETQYF. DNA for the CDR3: TGTGCCAGCAGTTTGCAGGGTTTGGAGACCCAGTACTTC.